The subject of this entry is one TCR beta chain. Trimming cost V 6 bases and J 3 bases, with 11 bases left between them. The CDR3 loop spans 13 amino acids. Germline CDR1 and CDR2: MNHEY and SVGAGI. Sequencing was performed with immunoSEQ multiplex PCR; in TCRdb, only in-frame clones are kept and a portion is missing. Here the sample spans 2 million to 2.5 million clones, 85% to 95% being singletons. These data come from a study of shared clonotypes between healthy human individuals. J is TRBJ1-2 and V is TRBV6-5, with D tentatively TRBD1 (6 bases). This TCR derives from a man younger than 35 in good health. Some clones in this sample may be carry-over from other donors' samples. The sequenced sample consisted of naive CD4+ T cells from PBMCs. Subset meaning: CD45RA+ positively selected. This CDR3 is CASSLKGDYGYTF. Here the CDR3 DNA reads TGTGCCAGCAGCCTTAAGGGGGACTATGGCTACACCTTC.